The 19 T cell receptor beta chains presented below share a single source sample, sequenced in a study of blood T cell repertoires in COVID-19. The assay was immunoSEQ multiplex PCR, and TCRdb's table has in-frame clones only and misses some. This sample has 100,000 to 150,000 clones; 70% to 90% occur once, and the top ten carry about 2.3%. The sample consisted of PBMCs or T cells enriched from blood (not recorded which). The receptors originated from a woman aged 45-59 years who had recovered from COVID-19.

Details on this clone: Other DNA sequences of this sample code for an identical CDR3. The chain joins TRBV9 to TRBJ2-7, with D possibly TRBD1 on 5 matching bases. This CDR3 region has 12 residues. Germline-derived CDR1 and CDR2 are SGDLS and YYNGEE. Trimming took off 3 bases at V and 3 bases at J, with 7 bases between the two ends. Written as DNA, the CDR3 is TGTGCCAGCAGCGCCCAGGGCTACGAGCAGTACTTC. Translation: CASSAQGYEQYF. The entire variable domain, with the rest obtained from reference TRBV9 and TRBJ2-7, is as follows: DSGVTQTPKHLITATGQRVTLRCSPRSGDLSVYWYQQSLDQGLQFLIQYYNGEERAKGNILERFSAQQFPDLHSELNLSSLELGDSALYFCASSAQGYEQYFGPGTRLTVT.

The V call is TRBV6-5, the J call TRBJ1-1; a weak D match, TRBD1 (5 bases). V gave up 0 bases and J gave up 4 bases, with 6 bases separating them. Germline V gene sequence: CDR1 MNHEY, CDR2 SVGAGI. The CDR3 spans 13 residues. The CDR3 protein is CASSYSDSTEAFF. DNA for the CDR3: TGTGCCAGCAGTTACTCCGACAGCACTGAAGCTTTCTTT.

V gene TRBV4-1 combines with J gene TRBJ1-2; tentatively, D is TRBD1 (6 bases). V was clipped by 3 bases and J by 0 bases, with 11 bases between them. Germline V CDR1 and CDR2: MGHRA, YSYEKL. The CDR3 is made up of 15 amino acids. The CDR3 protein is CASSHRDTANYGYTF. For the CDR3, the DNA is TGCGCCAGCAGCCACAGGGACACAGCTAACTATGGCTACACCTTC.

The CDR3 region has the DNA TGTGCCAGCAGCGCCCGGGACAGGGGGAACACTGAAGCTTTCTTT. Protein product: CASSARDRGNTEAFF. The chain links TRBV3-1 (or the pseudogene TRBV3-2) to TRBJ1-1; the match to TRBD1 covers 10 bases. The V gene's germline CDR1 is LGHDT and CDR2 YNNKEL (reference sequence). Germline trimming cut 5 bases from V and 1 base from J; bases unmatched to any gene: 4. There are 15 residues in the CDR3.

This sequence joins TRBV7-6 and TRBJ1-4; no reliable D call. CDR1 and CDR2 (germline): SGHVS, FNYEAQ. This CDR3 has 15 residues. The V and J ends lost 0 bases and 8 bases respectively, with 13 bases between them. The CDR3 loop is CASSLANTGREKLFF. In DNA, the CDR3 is TGTGCCAGCAGCTTAGCCAACACTGGGCGCGAAAAACTGTTTTTT. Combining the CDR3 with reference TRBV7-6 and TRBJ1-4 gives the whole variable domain GAGVSQSPRYKVTKRGQDVALRCDPISGHVSLYWYRQALGQGPEFLTYFNYEAQQDKSGLPNDRFSAERPEGSISTLTIQRTEQRDSAMYRCASSLANTGREKLFFGSGTQLSVL.

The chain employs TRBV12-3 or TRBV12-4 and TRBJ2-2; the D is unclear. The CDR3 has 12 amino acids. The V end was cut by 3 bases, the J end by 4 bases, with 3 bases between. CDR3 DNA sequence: TGTGCCAGCAGTTTCCTCACCGGGGAGCTGTTTTTT. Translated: CASSFLTGELFF.

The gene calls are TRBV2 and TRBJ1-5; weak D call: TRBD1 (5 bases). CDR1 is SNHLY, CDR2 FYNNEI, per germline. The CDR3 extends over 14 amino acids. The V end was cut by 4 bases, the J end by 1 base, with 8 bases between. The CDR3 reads CASSVQGSNQPQHF. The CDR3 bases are TGTGCCAGCAGTGTGCAGGGAAGCAATCAGCCCCAGCATTTT.

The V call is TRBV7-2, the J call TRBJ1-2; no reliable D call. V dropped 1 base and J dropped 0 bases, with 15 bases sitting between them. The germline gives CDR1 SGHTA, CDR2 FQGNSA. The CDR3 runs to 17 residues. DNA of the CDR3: TGTGCCAGCAGCTTAGACTCGGGGAGGAAGGCTAACTATGGCTACACCTTC. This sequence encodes CASSLDSGRKANYGYTF.

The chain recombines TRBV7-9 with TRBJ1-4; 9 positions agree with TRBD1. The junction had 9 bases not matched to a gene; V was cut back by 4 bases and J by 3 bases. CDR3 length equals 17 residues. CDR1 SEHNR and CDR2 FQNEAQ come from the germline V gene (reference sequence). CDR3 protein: CASSSYGQGIPNEKLFF. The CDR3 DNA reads TGTGCCAGCAGCTCGTACGGACAGGGGATCCCTAATGAAAAACTGTTTTTT.

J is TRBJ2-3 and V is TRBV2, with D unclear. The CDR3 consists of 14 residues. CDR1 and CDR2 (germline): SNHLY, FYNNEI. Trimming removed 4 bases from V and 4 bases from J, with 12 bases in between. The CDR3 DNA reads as TGTGCCAGCAGTGCTGGCCAGGTTTCAGATACGCAGTATTTT. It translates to CASSAGQVSDTQYF. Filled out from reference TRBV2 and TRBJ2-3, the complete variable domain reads EPEVTQTPSHQVTQMGQEVILRCVPISNHLYFYWYRQILGQKVEFLVSFYNNEISEKSEIFDDQFSVERPDGSNFTLKIRSTKLEDSAMYFCASSAGQVSDTQYFGPGTRLTVL.

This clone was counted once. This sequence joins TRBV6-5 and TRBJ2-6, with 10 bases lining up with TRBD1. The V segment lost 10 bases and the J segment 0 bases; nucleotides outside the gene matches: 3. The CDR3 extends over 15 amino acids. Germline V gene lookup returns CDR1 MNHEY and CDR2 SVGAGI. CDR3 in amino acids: CAIRTGGSGANVLTF. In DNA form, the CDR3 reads TGTGCCATCCGGACAGGGGGCTCTGGGGCCAACGTCCTGACTTTC.

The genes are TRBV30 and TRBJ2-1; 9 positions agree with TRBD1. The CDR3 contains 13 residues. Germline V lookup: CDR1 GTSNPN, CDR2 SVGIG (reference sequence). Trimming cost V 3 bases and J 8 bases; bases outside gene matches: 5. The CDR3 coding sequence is TGTGCCTGGAGAGGGACAGGGAGAGATGAGCAGTTCTTC. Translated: CAWRGTGRDEQFF.

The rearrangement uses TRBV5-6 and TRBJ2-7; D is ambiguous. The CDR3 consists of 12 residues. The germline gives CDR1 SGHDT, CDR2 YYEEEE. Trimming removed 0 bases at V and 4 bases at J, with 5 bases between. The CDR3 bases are TGTGCCAGCAGCTTGGCCGTATACGAGCAGTACTTC. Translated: CASSLAVYEQYF.

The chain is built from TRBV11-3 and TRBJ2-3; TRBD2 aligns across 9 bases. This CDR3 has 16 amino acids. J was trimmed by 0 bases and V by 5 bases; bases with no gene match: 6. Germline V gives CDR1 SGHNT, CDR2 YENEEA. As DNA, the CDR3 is TGTGCCAGCAGCCGAGCCGGGACTAGCAGCACAGATACGCAGTATTTT. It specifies CASSRAGTSSTDTQYF.

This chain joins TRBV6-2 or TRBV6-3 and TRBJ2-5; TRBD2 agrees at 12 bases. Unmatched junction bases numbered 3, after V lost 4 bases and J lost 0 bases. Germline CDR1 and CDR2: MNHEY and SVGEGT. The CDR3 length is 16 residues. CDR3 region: CASSSGLAGNQETQYF. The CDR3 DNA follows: TGTGCCAGCAGTTCCGGACTAGCGGGGAACCAAGAGACCCAGTACTTC.

The CDR3 sequence: CASSPRQGRFGYTF. DNA for the CDR3: TGTGCCAGCAGTCCCAGACAGGGGCGGTTTGGCTACACCTTC. This chain connects TRBV6-5 to TRBJ1-2; the match to TRBD1 covers 8 bases. V shed 5 bases and J 7 bases; nucleotides not matched to a gene: 9. The germline CDR1 and CDR2 sequences are MNHEY and SVGAGI. CDR3 length: 14 residues.

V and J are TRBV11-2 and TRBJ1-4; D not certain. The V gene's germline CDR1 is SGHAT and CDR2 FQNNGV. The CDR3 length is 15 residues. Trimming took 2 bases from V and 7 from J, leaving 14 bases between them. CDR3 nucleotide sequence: TGTGCCAGCAGCTTATCCGCCCAGGATTTTGAAAAACTGTTTTTT. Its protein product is CASSLSAQDFEKLFF.

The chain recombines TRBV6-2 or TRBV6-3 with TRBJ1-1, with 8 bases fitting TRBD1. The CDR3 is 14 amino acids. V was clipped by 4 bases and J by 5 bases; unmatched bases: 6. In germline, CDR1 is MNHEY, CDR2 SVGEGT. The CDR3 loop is CASSFGWDRTEAFF. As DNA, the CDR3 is TGTGCCAGCAGTTTTGGTTGGGACAGGACTGAAGCTTTCTTT.

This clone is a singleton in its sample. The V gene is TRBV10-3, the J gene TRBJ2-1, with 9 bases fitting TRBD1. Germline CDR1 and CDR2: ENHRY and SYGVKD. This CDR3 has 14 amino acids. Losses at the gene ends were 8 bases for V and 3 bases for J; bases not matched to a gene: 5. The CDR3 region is CAIGYRGLYNEQFF. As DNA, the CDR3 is TGTGCCATCGGTTACAGGGGGCTCTACAATGAGCAGTTCTTC.